What follows describes a single TCR beta chain. Only in-frame clones appear in the TCRdb table, and some are missing; sequencing was by immunoSEQ multiplex PCR. Here the sample spans over 350,000 clones, 95% being singletons. This sample was included in a study of shared T cell receptors in the human thymus. V dropped 0 bases and J dropped 3 bases, with 14 bases sitting between them. The CDR3 has 15 amino acids. The germline V gene encodes CDR1 SQVTM and CDR2 ANQGSEA. The clonotype was recovered from a human donor. V and J are TRBV29-1 and TRBJ1-2; D ambiguous. The sample consisted of thymocytes. The CDR3 DNA follows: TGCAGCGTTGAAGAAGGAACCGGGGATGACTATGGCTACACCTTC. It is translated as CSVEEGTGDDYGYTF.